This T cell receptor beta chain was identified during a study of blood T cell repertoires in COVID-19. As for the study in general: The United States, Italy and Spain provided the acute and convalescent COVID-19 samples. PBMCs, B-cell-depleted T cells, or T cells provided the cDNA or gDNA that made up the material.

The table came from immunoSEQ multiplex PCR; TCRdb's copy has only in-frame clones and leaves some out. Of tens of thousands of clones in the sample, roughly 80% were seen once. Germline V gene data show CDR1 as MDHEN and CDR2 as SYDVKM. V lost 4 bases, J lost 5 bases, and 9 bases stayed unmatched. This CDR3 is 15 amino acids long. The TCR comes from a human donor in a cohort sampled during active COVID-19. The material sequenced was peripheral blood. The chain has TRBV28 and TRBJ2-5, with 8 bases lining up with TRBD1. The CDR3 reads CASSSLDRVRETQYF. DNA for the CDR3: TGTGCCAGCAGTTCCTTGGACAGGGTACGGGAGACCCAGTACTTC.